This record looks at one T cell receptor (beta chain) sequence and its context. Its antigen is unidentified. The sample originates from a study of brain T cells in children with intractable seizures. Study-level results: Viral specificity was inferred only from CDR3 similarity; HCMV serostatus was unknown. Pre- and post-surgery blood differed in depth, so pre-surgery absences may be undersampling.

The table came from immunoSEQ multiplex PCR; TCRdb's copy has only in-frame clones and leaves some out. Seen here are about 41,000 clones, 75% to 95% observed once, and the top ten hold about 6%. Sequencing was limited to surgery cases with top T cell transcript signatures in brain tissue. The sequences come from peripheral blood, collected at surgery. The clonotype originates from a girl aged 2-10 years with tuberous sclerosis and intractable seizures.

The CDR3 DNA reads as TGTGCCAGCAGCCAAGGGTCAGGAAGAAATGGCTACACCTTC. Its protein is CASSQGSGRNGYTF. V gene TRBV3-1 (or the pseudogene TRBV3-2) combines with J gene TRBJ1-2; D is unresolved. Germline loops: CDR1 LGHDT, CDR2 YNNKEL (reference sequence). V was clipped by 1 base and J by 6 bases, with 12 bases between them. The CDR3 consists of 14 residues.